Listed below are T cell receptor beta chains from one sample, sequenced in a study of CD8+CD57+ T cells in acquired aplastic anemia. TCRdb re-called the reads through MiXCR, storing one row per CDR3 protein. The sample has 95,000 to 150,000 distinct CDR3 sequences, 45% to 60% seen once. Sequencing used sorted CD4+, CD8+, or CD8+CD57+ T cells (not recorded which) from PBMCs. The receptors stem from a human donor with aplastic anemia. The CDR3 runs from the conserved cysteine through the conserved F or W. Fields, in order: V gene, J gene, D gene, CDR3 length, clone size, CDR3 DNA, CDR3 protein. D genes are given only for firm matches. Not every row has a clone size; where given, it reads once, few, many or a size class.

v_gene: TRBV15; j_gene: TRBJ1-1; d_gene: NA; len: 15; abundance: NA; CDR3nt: TGTGCCACCAGCAGAGATAGGGGCCAAGGAAAGGAAGCTTTCTTT; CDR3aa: CATSRDRGQGKEAFF
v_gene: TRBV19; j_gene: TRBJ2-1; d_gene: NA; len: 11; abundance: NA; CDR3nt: TGTGCCAGTAGTATGTGGAATGAGCAGTTCTTC; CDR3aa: CASSMWNEQFF
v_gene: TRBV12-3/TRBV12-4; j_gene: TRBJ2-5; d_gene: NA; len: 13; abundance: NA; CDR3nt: TGTGCCAGCAGCTCACGGGGTCAAGAGACCCAGTACTTC; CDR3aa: CASSSRGQETQYF
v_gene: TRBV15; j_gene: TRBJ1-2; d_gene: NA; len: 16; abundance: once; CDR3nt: TGTGCCACCAGCAGGGACCGGGACACACATGGCTATGGCTACACCTTC; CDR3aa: CATSRDRDTHGYGYTF
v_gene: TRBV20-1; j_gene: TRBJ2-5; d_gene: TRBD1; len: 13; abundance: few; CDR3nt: TGCAGTGCCCGACAGGGGGTGGGAGAGACCCAGTACTTC; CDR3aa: CSARQGVGETQYF
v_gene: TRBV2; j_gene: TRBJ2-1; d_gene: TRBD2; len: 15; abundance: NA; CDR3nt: TGTGCCAGCAGTGAGGGACTAGCGGAATACAATGAGCAGTTCTTC; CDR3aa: CASSEGLAEYNEQFF
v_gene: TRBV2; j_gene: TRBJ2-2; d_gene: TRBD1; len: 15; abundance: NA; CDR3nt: TGTGCCAGCAGGGACAGGGTGGGGAACACCGGGGAGCTGTTTTTT; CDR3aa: CASRDRVGNTGELFF
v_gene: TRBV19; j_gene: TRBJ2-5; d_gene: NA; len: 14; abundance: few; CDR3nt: TGTGCCAGTAGCTCCCCAGGACAGCAAGAGACCCAGTACTTC; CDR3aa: CASSSPGQQETQYF
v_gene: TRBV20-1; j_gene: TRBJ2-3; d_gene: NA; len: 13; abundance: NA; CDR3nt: TGCAGTGCTAGACAGGGATGGGCAGATACGCAGTATTTT; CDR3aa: CSARQGWADTQYF
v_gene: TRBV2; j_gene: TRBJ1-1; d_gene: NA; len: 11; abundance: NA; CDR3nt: TGTGCCAGCAGTGAACGGCCGGAAGCTTTCTTT; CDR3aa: CASSERPEAFF
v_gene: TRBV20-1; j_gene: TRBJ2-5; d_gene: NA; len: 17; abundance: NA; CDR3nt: TGCAGTGCTAGAGTCTCGAAGGACCTGACCAGACTAGAGACCCAGTACTTC; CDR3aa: CSARVSKDLTRLETQYF
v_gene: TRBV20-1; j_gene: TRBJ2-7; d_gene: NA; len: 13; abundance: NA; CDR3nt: TGCAGTGCCTCGGGGGTCGACGCCTACGAGCAGTACTTC; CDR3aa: CSASGVDAYEQYF
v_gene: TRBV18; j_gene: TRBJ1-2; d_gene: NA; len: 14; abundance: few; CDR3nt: TGTGCCAGCTCACCGGGCGGAATACTAGATGGCTACACCTTC; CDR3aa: CASSPGGILDGYTF
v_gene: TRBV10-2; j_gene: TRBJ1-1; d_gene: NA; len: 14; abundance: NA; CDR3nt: TGCGCCAGCAGTTTGGGACGGCTGAACACTGAAGCTTTCTTT; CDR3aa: CASSLGRLNTEAFF
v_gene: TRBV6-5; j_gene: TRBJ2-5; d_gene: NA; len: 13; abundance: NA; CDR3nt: TGTGCCAGCAGTTCGACAGCCCAAGAGACCCAGTACTTC; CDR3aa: CASSSTAQETQYF
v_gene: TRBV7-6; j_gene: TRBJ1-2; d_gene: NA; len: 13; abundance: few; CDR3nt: TGTGCCAGCAGCTTAAAGATCGGATATGGCTACACCTTC; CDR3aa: CASSLKIGYGYTF
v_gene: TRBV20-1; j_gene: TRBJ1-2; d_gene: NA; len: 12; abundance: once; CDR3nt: TGCAGTGCGCTAAGCGGGGACTATGGCTACACCTTC; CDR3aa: CSALSGDYGYTF
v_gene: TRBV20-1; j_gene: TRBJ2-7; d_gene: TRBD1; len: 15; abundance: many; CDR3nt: TGCAGTGCTAGAGGACCGGGACAGACCTCCTACGAGCAGTACTTC; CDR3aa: CSARGPGQTSYEQYF
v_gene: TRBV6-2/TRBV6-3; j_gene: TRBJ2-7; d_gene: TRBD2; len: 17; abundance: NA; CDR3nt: TGTGCCAGCAGAACCTACATAACTAGCGGGGGTGTCTACGAGCAGTACTTC; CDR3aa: CASRTYITSGGVYEQYF
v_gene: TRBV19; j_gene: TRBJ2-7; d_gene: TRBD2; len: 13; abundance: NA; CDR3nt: TGTGCCAGTAGCTCCGGGACTAGGAGGGAGCAGTACTTC; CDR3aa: CASSSGTRREQYF
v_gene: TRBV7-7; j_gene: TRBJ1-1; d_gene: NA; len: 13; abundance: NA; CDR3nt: TGTGCTAGCAGCTTAAGTCCGAGCACTGAAGCTTTCTTT; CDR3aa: CASSLSPSTEAFF
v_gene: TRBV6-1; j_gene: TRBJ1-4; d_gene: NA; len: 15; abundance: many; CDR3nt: TGTGCCAGCAGTCCTGGACCCGCAACTAATGAAAAACTGTTTTTT; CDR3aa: CASSPGPATNEKLFF
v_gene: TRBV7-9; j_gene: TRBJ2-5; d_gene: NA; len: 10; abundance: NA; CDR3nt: TGTGCCAGCAGTCCGGAGACCCAGTACTTC; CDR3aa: CASSPETQYF
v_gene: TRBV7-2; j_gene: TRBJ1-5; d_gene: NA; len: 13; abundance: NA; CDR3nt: TGTGCCAGCAGCTTCGATAGCAATCAGCCCCAGCATTTT; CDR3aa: CASSFDSNQPQHF
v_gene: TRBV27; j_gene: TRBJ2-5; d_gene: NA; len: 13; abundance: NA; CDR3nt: TGTGCCAGCAGTTTTGTGGGGTACGAGACCCAGTACTTC; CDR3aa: CASSFVGYETQYF
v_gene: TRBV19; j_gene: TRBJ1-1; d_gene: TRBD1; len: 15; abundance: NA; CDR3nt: TGTGCCAGTAAAGAACGCGGGACAGTGAACACTGAAGCTTTCTTT; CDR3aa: CASKERGTVNTEAFF
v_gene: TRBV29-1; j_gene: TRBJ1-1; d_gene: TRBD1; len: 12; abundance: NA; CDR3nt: TGCAGCGTTTACCAGGGGGGTACTGAAGCTTTCTTT; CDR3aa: CSVYQGGTEAFF
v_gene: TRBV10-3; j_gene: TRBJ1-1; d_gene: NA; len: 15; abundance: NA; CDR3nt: TGTGCCATCACCGGGGACGCCGTCGTGGGCACTGAAGCTTTCTTT; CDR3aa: CAITGDAVVGTEAFF
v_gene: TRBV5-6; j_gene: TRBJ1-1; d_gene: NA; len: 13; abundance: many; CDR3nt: TGTGCCAGCAGCTTGGGGGCAGGCGCTGAAGCTTTCTTT; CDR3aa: CASSLGAGAEAFF
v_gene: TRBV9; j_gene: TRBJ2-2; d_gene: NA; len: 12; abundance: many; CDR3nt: TGTGCCAGCAGCGCAGTTACCGGGGAGCTGTTTTTT; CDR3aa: CASSAVTGELFF
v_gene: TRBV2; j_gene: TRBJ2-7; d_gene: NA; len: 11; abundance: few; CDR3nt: TGTGCCAGCCGGGTGAGCTACGAGCAGTACTTC; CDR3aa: CASRVSYEQYF
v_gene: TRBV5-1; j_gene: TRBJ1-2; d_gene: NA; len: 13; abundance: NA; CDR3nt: TGCGCCAGCAGCTTGGGAGCCCTCTATGGCTACACCTTC; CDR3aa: CASSLGALYGYTF
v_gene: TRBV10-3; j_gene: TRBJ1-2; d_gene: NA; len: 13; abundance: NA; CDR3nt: TGTGCCATCAGTCCGGAGGGTAACTATGGCTACACCTTC; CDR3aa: CAISPEGNYGYTF
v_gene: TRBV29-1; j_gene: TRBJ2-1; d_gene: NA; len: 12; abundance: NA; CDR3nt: TGCAGCGTTGTGGGGAGATTCAATGAGCAGTTCTTC; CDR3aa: CSVVGRFNEQFF
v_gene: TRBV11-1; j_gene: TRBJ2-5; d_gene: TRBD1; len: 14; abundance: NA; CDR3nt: TGTGCCAGCAGCTTATTGACAGGGTCGGGGACCCAGTACTTC; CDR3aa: CASSLLTGSGTQYF
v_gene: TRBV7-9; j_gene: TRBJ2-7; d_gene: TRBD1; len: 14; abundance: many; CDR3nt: TGTGCCAGCAGCCCAACGACAGGGTCAGTCGAGCAGTACTTC; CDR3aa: CASSPTTGSVEQYF
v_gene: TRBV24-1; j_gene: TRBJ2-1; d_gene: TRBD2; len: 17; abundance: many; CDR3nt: TGTGCCACCAGTGATTTGGGGGGGGTGAGCTCCTACAATGAGCAGTTCTTC; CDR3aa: CATSDLGGVSSYNEQFF
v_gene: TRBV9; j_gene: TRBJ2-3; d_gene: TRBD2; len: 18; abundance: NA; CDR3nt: TGTGCCAGCAGCTCCGGACTAGCGGGGGGGCTTCCCACAGATACGCAGTATTTT; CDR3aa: CASSSGLAGGLPTDTQYF
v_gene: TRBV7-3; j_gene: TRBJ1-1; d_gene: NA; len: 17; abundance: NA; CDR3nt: TGTGCCAGCAGCCCGTCCCTCTCAGGAGGGCCGAACACTGAAGCTTTCTTT; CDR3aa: CASSPSLSGGPNTEAFF
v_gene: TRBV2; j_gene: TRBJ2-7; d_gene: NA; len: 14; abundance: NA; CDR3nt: TGTGCCAGCAGTACACGCGGTCGCGCCTACGAGCAGTACTTC; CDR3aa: CASSTRGRAYEQYF
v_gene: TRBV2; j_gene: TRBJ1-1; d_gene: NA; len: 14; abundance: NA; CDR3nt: TGTGCCAGCAGTGAAAGGAGGGGGTACACTGAAGCTTTCTTT; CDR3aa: CASSERRGYTEAFF
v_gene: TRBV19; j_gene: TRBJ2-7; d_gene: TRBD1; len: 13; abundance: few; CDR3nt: TGTGCCAGTAGTACGGGACAGCCCTACGAGCAGTACTTC; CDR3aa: CASSTGQPYEQYF
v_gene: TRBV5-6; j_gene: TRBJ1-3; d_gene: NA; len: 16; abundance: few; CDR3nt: TGTGCCAGCAGCTTGTGGGGGTGGAGCTCTGGAAACACCATATATTTT; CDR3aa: CASSLWGWSSGNTIYF
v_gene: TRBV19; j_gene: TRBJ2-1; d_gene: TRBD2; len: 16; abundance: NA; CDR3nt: TGTGCCAGTAGTCCTAGCGGGAGGAGCTCCTACAATGAGCAGTTCTTC; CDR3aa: CASSPSGRSSYNEQFF
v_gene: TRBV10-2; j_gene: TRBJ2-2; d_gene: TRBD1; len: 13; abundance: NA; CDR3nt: TGCGCCAGCGGGGGACAGGGAGCCGGGGAGCTGTTTTTT; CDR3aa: CASGGQGAGELFF
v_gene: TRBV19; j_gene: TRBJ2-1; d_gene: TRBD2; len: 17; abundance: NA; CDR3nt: TGTGCCAGTAGTACACCAAGGACTAGCGGGACCTACAATGAGCAGTTCTTC; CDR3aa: CASSTPRTSGTYNEQFF
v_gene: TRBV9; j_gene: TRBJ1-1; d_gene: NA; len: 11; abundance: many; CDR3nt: TGTGCCAGCAGCGGGAGCAGGCAGGCTTTCTTT; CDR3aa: CASSGSRQAFF
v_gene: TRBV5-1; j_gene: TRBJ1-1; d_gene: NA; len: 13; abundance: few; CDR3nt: TGCGCCAGCACGAAGGAGCCGAACACTGAAGCTTTCTTT; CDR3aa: CASTKEPNTEAFF
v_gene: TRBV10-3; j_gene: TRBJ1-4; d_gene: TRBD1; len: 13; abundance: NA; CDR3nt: TGTGCCATTACTGGGACAGATAATGAAAAACTGTTTTTT; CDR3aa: CAITGTDNEKLFF
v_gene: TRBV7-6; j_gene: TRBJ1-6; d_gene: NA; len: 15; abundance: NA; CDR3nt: TGTGCCAGCAGCCTCGACGGCGGATATAATTCACCCCTCCACTTT; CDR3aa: CASSLDGGYNSPLHF
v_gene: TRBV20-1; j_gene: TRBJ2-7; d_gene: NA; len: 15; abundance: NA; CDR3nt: TGCAGTGCTAGAGATAAGGGCCGAAGCTCCTACGAGCAGTACTTC; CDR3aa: CSARDKGRSSYEQYF
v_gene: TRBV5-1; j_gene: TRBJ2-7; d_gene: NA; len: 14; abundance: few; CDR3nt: TGCGCCAGCAGCTTGAACAGCTACTCCTACGAGCAGTACTTC; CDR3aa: CASSLNSYSYEQYF
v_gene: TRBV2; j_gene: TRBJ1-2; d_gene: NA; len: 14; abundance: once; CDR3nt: TGTGCCAGCAGTGAAGCTGAACATCGCTATGGCTACACCTTC; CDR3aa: CASSEAEHRYGYTF
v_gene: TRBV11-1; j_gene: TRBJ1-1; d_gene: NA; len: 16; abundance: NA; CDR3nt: TGTGCCAGCAGCCCCACCCCGGGGGAAGGGAACACTGAAGCTTTCTTT; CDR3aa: CASSPTPGEGNTEAFF
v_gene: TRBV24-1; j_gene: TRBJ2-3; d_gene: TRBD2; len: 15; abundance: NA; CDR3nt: TGTGCCACCAGTGATTTCCTTAGGGGACTAGCGGAGCAGTATTTT; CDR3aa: CATSDFLRGLAEQYF